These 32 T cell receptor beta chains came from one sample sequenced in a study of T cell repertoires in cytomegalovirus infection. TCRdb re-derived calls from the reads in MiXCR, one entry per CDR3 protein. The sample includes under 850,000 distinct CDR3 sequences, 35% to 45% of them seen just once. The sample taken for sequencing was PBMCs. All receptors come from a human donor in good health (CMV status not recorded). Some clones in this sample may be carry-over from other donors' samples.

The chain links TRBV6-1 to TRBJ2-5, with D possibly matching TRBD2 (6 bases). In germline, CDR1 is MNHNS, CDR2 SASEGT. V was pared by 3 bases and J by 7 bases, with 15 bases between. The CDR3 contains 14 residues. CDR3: CASSDAGTIRTQYF. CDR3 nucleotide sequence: TGTGCCAGCAGTGATGCGGGGACGATCCGGACCCAGTACTTC.

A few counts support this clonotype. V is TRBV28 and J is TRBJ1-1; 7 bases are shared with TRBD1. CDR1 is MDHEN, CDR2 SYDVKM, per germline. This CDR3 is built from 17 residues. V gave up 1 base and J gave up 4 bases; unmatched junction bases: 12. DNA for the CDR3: TGTGCCAGCAGTTTATCTCCTTTGAGGGGGCGAGTCACTGAAGCTTTCTTT. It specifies CASSLSPLRGRVTEAFF.

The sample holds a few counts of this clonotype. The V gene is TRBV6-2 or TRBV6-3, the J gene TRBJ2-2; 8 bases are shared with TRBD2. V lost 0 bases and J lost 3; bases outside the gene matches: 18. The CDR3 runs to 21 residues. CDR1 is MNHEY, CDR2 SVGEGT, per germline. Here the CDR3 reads CASSYSGTKLRAGAYTGELFF. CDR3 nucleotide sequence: TGTGCCAGCAGTTACTCGGGAACCAAGCTCCGAGCGGGAGCTTACACCGGGGAGCTGTTTTTT.

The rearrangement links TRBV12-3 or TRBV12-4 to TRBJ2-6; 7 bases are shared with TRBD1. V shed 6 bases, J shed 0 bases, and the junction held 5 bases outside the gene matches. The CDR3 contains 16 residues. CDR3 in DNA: TGTGCCAGCAGCACAAGACAGGGCTCTGGGGCCAACGTCCTGACTTTC. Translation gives CASSTRQGSGANVLTF.

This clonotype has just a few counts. The CDR3 DNA reads TGTGCCAGCATCGTTCCAGGGGTGAGCAATCAGCCCCAGCATTTT. Protein sequence: CASIVPGVSNQPQHF. The gene calls are TRBV27 and TRBJ1-5, with D tentatively TRBD1 (6 bases). The CDR3 is 15 residues long. V was shortened by 7 bases and J by 1 base, with 14 bases between the two germline ends. Germline loops: CDR1 MNHEY, CDR2 SMNVEV (reference sequence).

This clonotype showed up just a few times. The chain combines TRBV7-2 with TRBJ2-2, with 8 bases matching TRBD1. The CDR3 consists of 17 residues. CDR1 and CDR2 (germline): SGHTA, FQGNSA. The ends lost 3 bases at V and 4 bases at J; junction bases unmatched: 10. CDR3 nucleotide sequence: TGTGCCAGCAGCTTTTCCCTGCAGGGGGCTAGCACCGGGGAGCTGTTTTTT. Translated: CASSFSLQGASTGELFF. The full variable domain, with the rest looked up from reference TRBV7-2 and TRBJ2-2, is GAGVSQSPSNKVTEKGKDVELRCDPISGHTALYWYRQSLGQGLEFLIYFQGNSAPDKSGLPSDRFSAERTGGSVSTLTIQRTQQEDSAVYLCASSFSLQGASTGELFFGEGSRLTVL.

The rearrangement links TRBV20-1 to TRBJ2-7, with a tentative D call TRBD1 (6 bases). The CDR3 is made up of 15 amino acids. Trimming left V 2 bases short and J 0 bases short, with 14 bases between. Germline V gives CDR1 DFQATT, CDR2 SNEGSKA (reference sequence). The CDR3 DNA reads TGCAGTGCTAGACTAGACAGGTTGGTCTCCTACGAGCAGTACTTC. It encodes CSARLDRLVSYEQYF.

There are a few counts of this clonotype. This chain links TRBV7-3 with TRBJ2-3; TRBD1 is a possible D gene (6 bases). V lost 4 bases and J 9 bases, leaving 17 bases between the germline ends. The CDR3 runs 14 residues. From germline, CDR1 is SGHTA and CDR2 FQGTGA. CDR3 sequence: CASSSGTIPSTQYF. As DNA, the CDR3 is TGTGCCAGCAGCTCCGGGACAATTCCGAGCACGCAGTATTTT.

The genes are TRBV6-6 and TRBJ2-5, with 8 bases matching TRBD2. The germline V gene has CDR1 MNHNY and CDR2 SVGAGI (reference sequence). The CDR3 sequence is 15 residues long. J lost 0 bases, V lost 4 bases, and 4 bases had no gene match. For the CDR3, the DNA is TGTGCCAGCAGTTTTACGGGAGGGTACCAAGAGACCCAGTACTTC. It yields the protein CASSFTGGYQETQYF.

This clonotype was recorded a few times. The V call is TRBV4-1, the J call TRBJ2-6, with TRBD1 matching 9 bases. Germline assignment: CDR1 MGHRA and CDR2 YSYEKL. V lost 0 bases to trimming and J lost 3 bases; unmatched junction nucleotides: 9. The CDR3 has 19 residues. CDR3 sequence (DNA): TGCGCCAGCAGCCAAGATAACGGGGACAGGGCAAGTGGGGCCAACGTCCTGACTTTC. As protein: CASSQDNGDRASGANVLTF.

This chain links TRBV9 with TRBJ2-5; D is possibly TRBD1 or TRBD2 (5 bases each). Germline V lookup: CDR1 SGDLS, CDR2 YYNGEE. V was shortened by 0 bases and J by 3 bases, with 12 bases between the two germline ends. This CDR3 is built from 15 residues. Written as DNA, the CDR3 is TGTGCCAGCAGCGTAGTGCCGGGACGAAAAGAGACCCAGTACTTC. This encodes CASSVVPGRKETQYF.

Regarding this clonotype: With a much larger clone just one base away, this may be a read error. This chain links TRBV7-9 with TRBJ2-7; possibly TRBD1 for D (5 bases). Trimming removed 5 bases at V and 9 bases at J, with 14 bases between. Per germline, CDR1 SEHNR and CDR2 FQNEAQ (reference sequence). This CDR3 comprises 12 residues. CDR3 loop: CASSVERGAQYF. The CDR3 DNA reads TGTGCCAGCAGCGTAGAACGTGGGGCGCAGTACTTC.

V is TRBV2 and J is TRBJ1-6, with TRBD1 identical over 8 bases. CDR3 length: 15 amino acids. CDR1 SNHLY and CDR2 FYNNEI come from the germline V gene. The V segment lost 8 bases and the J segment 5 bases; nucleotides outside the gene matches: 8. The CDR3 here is CASSGQGKDNSPLHF. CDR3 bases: TGTGCCAGCTCTGGACAGGGAAAAGATAATTCACCCCTCCACTTT.

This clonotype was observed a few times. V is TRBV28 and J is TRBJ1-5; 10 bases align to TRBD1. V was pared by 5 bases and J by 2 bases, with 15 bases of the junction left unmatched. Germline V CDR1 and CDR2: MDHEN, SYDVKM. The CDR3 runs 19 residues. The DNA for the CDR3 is TGTGCCAGCAGTGCGCCCGGGACAGGGGTGTGGTTCGGCAATCAGCCCCAGCATTTT. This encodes CASSAPGTGVWFGNQPQHF.

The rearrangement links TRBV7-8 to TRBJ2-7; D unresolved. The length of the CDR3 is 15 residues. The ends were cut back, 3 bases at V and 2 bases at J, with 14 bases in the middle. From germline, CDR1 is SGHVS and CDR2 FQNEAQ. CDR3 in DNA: TGTGCCAGCAGCTTTTCCGGGTCCCCCCCCTACGAGCAGTACTTC. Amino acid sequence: CASSFSGSPPYEQYF.

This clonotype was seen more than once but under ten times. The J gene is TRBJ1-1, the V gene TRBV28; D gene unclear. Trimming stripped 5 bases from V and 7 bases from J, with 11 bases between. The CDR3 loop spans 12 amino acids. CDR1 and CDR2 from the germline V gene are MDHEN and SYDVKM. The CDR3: CASSTSRVEAFF. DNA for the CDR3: TGTGCCAGCAGTACCTCCCGGGTTGAAGCTTTCTTT. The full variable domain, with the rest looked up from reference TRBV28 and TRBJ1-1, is DVKVTQSSRYLVKRTGEKVFLECVQDMDHENMFWYRQDPGLGLRLIYFSYDVKMKEKGDIPEGYSVSREKKERFSLILESASTNQTSMYLCASSTSRVEAFFGQGTRLTVV.

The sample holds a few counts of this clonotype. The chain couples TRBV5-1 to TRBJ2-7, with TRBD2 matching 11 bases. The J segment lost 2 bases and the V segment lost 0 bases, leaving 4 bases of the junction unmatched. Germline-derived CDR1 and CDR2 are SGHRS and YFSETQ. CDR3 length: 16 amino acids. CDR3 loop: CASSLATSGGTYEQYF. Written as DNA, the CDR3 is TGCGCCAGCAGCTTGGCAACTAGCGGGGGAACCTACGAGCAGTACTTC.

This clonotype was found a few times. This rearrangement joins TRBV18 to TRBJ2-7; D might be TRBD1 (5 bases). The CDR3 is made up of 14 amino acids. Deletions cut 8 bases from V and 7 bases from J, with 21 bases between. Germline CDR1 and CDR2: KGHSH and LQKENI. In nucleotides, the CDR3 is TGTGCCAGCCCCACCACCCATCAGGGTCATGAGCAGTACTTC. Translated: CASPTTHQGHEQYF.

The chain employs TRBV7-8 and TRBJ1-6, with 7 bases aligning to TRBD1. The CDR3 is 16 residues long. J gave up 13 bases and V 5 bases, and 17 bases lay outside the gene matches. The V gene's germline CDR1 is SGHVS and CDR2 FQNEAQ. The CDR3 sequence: CASSLRTRDRALPLHF. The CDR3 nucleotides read TGTGCCAGCAGCCTAAGGACCCGGGACAGAGCTCTTCCCCTCCACTTT.

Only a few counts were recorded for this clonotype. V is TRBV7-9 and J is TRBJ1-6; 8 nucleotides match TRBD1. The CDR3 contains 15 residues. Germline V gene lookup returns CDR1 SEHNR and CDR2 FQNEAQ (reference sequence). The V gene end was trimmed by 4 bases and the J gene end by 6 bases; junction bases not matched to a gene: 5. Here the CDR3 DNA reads TGTGCCAGCAGCTCCGGACAGGGCGCTAATTCACCCCTCCACTTT. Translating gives CASSSGQGANSPLHF.

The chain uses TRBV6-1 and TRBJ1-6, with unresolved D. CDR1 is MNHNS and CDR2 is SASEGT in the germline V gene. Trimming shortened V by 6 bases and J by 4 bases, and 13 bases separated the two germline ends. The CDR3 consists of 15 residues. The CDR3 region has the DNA TGTGCCAGCAGCCGTACTTTGGGTTATAATTCACCCCTCCACTTT. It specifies CASSRTLGYNSPLHF.

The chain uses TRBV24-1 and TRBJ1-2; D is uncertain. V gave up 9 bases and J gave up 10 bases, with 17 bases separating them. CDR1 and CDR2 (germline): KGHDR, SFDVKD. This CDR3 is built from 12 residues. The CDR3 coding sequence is TGTGCCACCGCGACCTTGGGTTCGGACTACACCTTC. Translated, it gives CATATLGSDYTF.

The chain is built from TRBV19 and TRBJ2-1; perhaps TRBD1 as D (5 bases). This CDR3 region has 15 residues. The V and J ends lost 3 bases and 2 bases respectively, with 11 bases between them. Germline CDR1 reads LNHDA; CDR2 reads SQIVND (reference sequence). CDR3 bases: TGTGCCAGTAGTATCCAGGGAAGGGCCTACAATGAGCAGTTCTTC. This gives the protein CASSIQGRAYNEQFF.

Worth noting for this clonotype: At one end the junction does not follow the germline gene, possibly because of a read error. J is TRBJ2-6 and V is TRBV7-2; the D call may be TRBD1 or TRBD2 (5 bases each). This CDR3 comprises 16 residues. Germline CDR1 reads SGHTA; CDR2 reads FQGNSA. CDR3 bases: TGTGTCAGCAGCTTACTGGGGACGGTTAGGGCCAACGTCCTGACTTTC. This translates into CVSSLLGTVRANVLTF.

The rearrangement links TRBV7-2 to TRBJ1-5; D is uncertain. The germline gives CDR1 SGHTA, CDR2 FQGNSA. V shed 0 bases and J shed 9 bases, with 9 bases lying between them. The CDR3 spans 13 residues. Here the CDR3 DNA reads TGTGCCAGCAGCTTAGCCCACCATCCGCCCCAGCATTTT. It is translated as CASSLAHHPPQHF. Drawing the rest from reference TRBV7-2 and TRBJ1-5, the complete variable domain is GAGVSQSPSNKVTEKGKDVELRCDPISGHTALYWYRQSLGQGLEFLIYFQGNSAPDKSGLPSDRFSAERTGGSVSTLTIQRTQQEDSAVYLCASSLAHHPPQHFGDGTRLSIL.

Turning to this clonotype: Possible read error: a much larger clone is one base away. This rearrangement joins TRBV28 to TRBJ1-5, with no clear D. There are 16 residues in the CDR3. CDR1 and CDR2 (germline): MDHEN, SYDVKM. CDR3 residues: CASSFNLGGSNQPPHF. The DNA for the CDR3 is TGTGCCAGCAGTTTTAATTTGGGCGGATCTAATCAGCCCCCGCATTTT.

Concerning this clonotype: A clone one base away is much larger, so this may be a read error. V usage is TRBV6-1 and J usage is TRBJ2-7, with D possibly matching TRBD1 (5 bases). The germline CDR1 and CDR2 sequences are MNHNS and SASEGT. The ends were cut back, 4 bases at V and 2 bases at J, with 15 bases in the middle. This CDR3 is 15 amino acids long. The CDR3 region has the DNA TGTGCCAGCAGTGGAACCCAGGGTAGGGCCTACGAGCAGTACTTC. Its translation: CASSGTQGRAYEQYF.

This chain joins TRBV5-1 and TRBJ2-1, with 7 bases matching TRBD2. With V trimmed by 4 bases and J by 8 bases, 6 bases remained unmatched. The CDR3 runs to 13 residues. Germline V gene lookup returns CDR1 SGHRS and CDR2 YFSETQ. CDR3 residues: CASSIRTSDEQFF. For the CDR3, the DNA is TGCGCCAGCAGCATTCGCACTAGCGATGAGCAGTTCTTC.

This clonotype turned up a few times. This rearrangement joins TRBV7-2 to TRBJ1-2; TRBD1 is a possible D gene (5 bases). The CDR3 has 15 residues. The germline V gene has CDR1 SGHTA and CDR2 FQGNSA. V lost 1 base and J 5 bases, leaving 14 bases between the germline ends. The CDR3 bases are TGTGCCAGCAGCTTAGGGGGCGTCCCTAGGTATGGCTACACCTTC. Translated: CASSLGGVPRYGYTF.

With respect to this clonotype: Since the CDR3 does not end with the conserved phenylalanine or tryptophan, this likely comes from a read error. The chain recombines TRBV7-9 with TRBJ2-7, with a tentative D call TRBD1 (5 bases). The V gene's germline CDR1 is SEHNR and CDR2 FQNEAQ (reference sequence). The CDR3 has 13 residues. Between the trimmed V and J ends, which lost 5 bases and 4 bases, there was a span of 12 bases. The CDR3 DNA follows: TGTGCCAGCAGCCCCGGACACGGATACGAGCAGTACTTA. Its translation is CASSPGHGYEQYL.

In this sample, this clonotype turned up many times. The CDR3 region has the DNA TGTGCCAGCAGGGGCCAGGGCACCTACGAGCAGTACTTC. It translates to CASRGQGTYEQYF. The chain joins TRBV12-3 or TRBV12-4 to TRBJ2-7; D perhaps matches TRBD1 (5 bases). The V gene lost 6 bases and the J gene lost 2 bases, with 11 bases spanning the gap. There are 13 residues in the CDR3.

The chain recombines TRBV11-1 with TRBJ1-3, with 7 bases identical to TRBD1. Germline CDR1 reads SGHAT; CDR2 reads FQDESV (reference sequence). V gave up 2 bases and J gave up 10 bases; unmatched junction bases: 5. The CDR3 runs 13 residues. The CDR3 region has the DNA TGTGCCAGCAGCTTATGGACAGGTCGGACCATATATTTT. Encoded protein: CASSLWTGRTIYF.